This T cell receptor (beta chain) originates from a study of tumor-infiltrating lymphocytes in localized non-small cell lung cancer. Study as a whole: The cohort mixed smokers and never-smokers, several histologies, and some post-neoadjuvant-chemotherapy samples. Tumor tissue and non-adjacent uninvolved lung came from each patient.

Method: immunoSEQ multiplex PCR; TCRdb's copy keeps in-frame clones and lacks some. The sample has roughly 12,000 clones; 75% to 80% are singletons. A note on this clone: Its antigen is still unknown.

Overall study results and limits: Different pieces of the same tissue were used for each assay. Higher tumor T cell infiltration than in uninvolved lung was supported by TCRbeta sequencing.

Trimming at V came to 1 base and at J to 8 bases, leaving 9 bases not matched to a gene. The germline V gene encodes CDR1 SGHAT and CDR2 FQDESV (reference sequence). This CDR3 region has 16 residues. The V call is TRBV11-1, the J call TRBJ2-1; the match to TRBD1 covers 9 bases. Sequencing was carried out using uninvolved lung tissue not adjacent to the tumor. This receptor was obtained from a human donor with non-small cell lung cancer. CDR3 loop: CASSLELGTGLYEQFF. Here the CDR3 DNA reads TGTGCCAGCAGCTTAGAACTTGGGACAGGGCTCTATGAGCAGTTCTTC.